One sample yielded the 6 T cell receptor beta chains listed below, sequenced in a study of T cell repertoires in MIS-A myocarditis. Generated by immunoSEQ multiplex PCR, the TCRdb table keeps only in-frame clones and is missing some. The sample lists about 11,000 clones; around 83% were seen once. The specimen was right ventricle heart tissue obtained at autopsy. The receptor source for this set is a man in his late teens or twenties with fulminant myocarditis from multisystem inflammatory syndrome in adults (MIS-A) after COVID-19.

V and J are TRBV6-2 or TRBV6-3 and TRBJ1-1; the D gene is possibly TRBD1 (5 bases). Germline loops: CDR1 MNHEY, CDR2 SVGEGT. The CDR3 runs to 16 residues. Trimming shortened V by 3 bases and J by 0 bases, and 14 bases separated the two germline ends. CDR3 sequence (DNA): TGTGCCAGCAGTTATTCTCGGGGCTTGGTGAACACTGAAGCTTTCTTT. Translation gives CASSYSRGLVNTEAFF.

The chain couples TRBV6-5 to TRBJ1-1; unclear D gene. Germline CDR1 reads MNHEY; CDR2 reads SVGAGI. The CDR3 runs to 14 residues. V lost 7 bases, J lost 5 bases, and 17 bases lay in between. CDR3 in amino acids: CASTITSAFTEAFF. The CDR3 DNA reads as TGTGCCAGCACCATTACATCGGCATTTACTGAAGCTTTCTTT.

This clone was detected a few times. V usage is TRBV7-3 and J usage is TRBJ2-7; no clear D. Trimming left V 0 bases short and J 2 bases short, with 11 bases between. The CDR3 runs to 15 residues. Germline assignment: CDR1 SGHTA and CDR2 FQGTGA. The CDR3 sequence: CASSLTATGTYEQYF. CDR3 coding DNA: TGTGCCAGCAGCTTAACGGCGACTGGTACCTACGAGCAGTACTTC.

The chain combines TRBV30 with TRBJ1-4; D is undetermined. V was shortened by 0 bases and J by 9 bases, with 8 bases between the two germline ends. This CDR3 contains 12 residues. Germline V gene lookup returns CDR1 GTSNPN and CDR2 SVGIG (reference sequence). CDR3 region: CAWSVPEKKLFF. Written as DNA, the CDR3 is TGTGCCTGGAGTGTACCTGAAAAAAAACTGTTTTTT.

The chain links TRBV11-3 to TRBJ2-7, with 10 bases fitting TRBD1. The junction had 8 bases not matched to a gene; V was cut back by 5 bases and J by 4 bases. The germline V gene has CDR1 SGHNT and CDR2 YENEEA. The CDR3 covers 15 residues. The CDR3 sequence: CASSPGTGEGYEQYF. CDR3 sequence (DNA): TGTGCCAGCAGCCCAGGGACAGGGGAAGGGTACGAGCAGTACTTC.

The rearrangement joins TRBV28 to TRBJ1-5; D gene ambiguous. Germline V gene data show CDR1 as MDHEN and CDR2 as SYDVKM. This CDR3 contains 15 residues. The ends were cut back, 5 bases at V and 3 bases at J, with 14 bases in the middle. The CDR3 here is CASSALGFLNQPQHF. CDR3 nucleotides: TGTGCCAGCAGTGCCCTTGGGTTTCTCAATCAGCCCCAGCATTTT.